This T cell receptor beta chain was recovered during a study of blood T cell repertoires in COVID-19 (TCRdb year 2020). In the study overall: The collaborator samples originated in the United States, Italy and Spain and spanned the acute and convalescent phases of COVID-19. The prospective study material was composed of cDNA or gDNA derived from T cells, B-cell-depleted T cells, or PBMCs. Deeply sampled blood TCRbeta repertoires from subjects exposed to, actively infected with, or recovered from COVID-19 were included in the dataset. The repertoires were released in a freely available public database meant as a resource for research on the immune response to SARS-CoV-2. Samples came from the ongoing ImmuneRACE study (first 160 participants) plus 1,254 subjects from 6 global collaborators. Nearly every sample came with metadata listing a de-identified subject ID, COVID-19 status, age in years and sex. Where available, HLA class I and class II types were taken from metadata supplied by the sample provider and were not determined by assay-based typing.

As for this clone: Its antigen is currently not known. No much larger clone exists at a distance of one base, and base qualities are not known.

V has 8 bases trimmed and J has 2 bases trimmed; junction bases matching no gene number 8. Taken from the germline V gene, the CDR1 and CDR2 loops are KGHDR and SFDVKD. The CDR3 sequence holds 15 residues, the cysteine and phenylalanine included. The entry retains the CDR3 DNA only, 45 bases that are in frame from base 1. TCRbeta CDR3 regions were amplified from genomic DNA by means of the immunoSEQ Assay, a bias-controlled multiplex PCR. Per the source publication's procedure: Nucleated cell counts per sample were estimated from amplification of reference gene primers within the assay. Sequence reads were collapsed and filtered to measure the absolute abundance of every unique TCRbeta CDR3 rearrangement. Productive Simpson clonality was computed per sample as the square root of Simpson's diversity index over productive rearrangements. TCRdb carries this immuneACCESS record with in-frame sequences only. Its versions omit some clonotypes, under half of them owing to an unresolved V gene in the studies checked, with the rest unexplained. That table gives V, J and clone size, and the DNA gave D and trimming. In this sample the table shows about 240,000 clones, around nine tenths of which occur a single time. The ten largest make up under 9% of the sample.

Beyond this particular receptor, the publication reports: Clinical and demographic metadata were provided uncurated, with the amount varying by source and participant.

The collaborating institutions used their own protocols to collect whole blood in K2EDTA tubes. For TCRbeta analysis, collaborators shipped samples in one of three forms: frozen whole blood, isolated PBMCs, or DNA extracted from either of those sample types. Sample: peripheral blood. The TCR comes from a woman aged 70-85 years with active or convalescent COVID-19. Here the chain combines TRBV24-1 and TRBJ2-3; the central 8 bases match TRBD1. The nucleotides read TGTGCCACCACAAAGACAGGGGCCCCCACAGATACGCAGTATTTT. It specifies CATTKTGAPTDTQYF.